These T cell receptor beta chains were read from a single sample in a study of cytomegalovirus exposure and HLA in healthy donors. Method: immunoSEQ multiplex PCR; TCRdb's copy keeps in-frame clones and lacks some. This listing includes just over 80,000 clones. The sequenced material came from PBMCs. These TCRs come from a woman under 40 in good health and CMV-seronegative. CDR3s leave out the opening cysteine and the closing phenylalanine or tryptophan.

CDR3 length,V gene,J gene,CDR3 protein
11,TRBV18,TRBJ1-4,ASSRKPLEKLF
11,TRBV6-1,TRBJ1-2,ASSSLGGRGYT
14,TRBV5-1,TRBJ2-1,ASSLLASGRKEEQF
11,TRBV5-1,TRBJ1-6,ASSLDGVSPLH
14,TRBV15,TRBJ2-1,ATSRDLGGRANEQF
13,TRBV27,TRBJ2-1,ASSLSRASYNEQF
13,TRBV6-1,TRBJ2-7,ASSENPSRYYEQY
17,TRBV7-9,TRBJ2-3,ASSTSLAGDITSTDTQY
14,TRBV7-9,TRBJ2-7,ASERVAGVGSYEQY
11,TRBV6-1,TRBJ2-7,ASNPDRNYEQY
12,TRBV6-1,TRBJ1-2,ASSALQGSYGYT
13,TRBV6-5,TRBJ1-1,ASSYSDNVGTEAF
13,TRBV9,TRBJ2-1,ASSAAGTSFYEQF
13,TRBV7-9,TRBJ1-2,ASSPGTGDMDGYT
11,TRBV2,TRBJ1-1,ASRWEANTEAF
11,TRBV2,TRBJ2-7,ASSDRLFYEQY
13,TRBV30,TRBJ2-2,AWKTSGGWTGELF
15,TRBV13,TRBJ2-3,ASSLLVDRAGGDTQY
12,TRBV5-1,TRBJ1-1,ASSSPNRETEAF
15,TRBV5-1,TRBJ2-5,ASSPGIGVGAKETQY
10,TRBV18,TRBJ2-3,ASSTSTDTQY
10,TRBV6-6,TRBJ2-7,ASSGQGDEQY
13,TRBV5-1,TRBJ2-7,ASSLMPGDDVEQY
12,TRBV6-1,TRBJ2-7,ASSLGQGYGEQY
14,TRBV7-2,TRBJ2-5,ASSLGLAGVGETQY
14,TRBV27,TRBJ1-1,ASSSQGTGTNTEAF
9,TRBV5-5,TRBJ2-7,ASSLAYEQY
14,TRBV9,TRBJ1-6,ASSVGDRGSNSPLH
12,TRBV7-2,TRBJ2-7,ASSLEGLGVEQY